Included here is one TCR beta chain sequence, with context. One junction end disagrees with the germline gene, perhaps due to a read error. TCRbeta libraries were built with three rounds of nested PCR, modified from ARM-PCR. TCRdb passed the multiplex PCR reads through MiXCR, listing each CDR3 protein once. The sample records roughly 120,000 distinct CDR3 sequences, over 75% being singletons. Germline V gives CDR1 DFQATT, CDR2 SNEGSKA (reference sequence). This CDR3 has 12 amino acids. The data stem from a study of tumor and adjacent non-tumor tissue in lung cancer. The template was RNA from unsorted bulk tissue.

This TCR came from an older man with non-small cell lung cancer. The specimen was lung tumor tissue. This chain joins TRBV20-1 and TRBJ1-4; D ambiguous. The CDR3 reads CSVRGDDEKLFF. The CDR3 DNA reads as TGCAGTGTTAGAGGTGATGATGAAAAACTGTTTTTT.